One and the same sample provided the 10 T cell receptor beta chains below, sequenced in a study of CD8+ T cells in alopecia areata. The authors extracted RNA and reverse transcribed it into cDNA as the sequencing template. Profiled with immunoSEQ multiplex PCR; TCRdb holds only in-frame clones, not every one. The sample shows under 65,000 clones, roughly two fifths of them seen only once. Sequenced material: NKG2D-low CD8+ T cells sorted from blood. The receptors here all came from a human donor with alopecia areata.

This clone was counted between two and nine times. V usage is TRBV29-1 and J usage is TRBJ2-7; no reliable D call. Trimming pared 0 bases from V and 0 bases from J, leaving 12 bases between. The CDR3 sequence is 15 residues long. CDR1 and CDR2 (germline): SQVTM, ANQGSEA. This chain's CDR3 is CSVEDTEVSSYEQYF. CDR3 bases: TGCAGCGTTGAAGATACAGAGGTTAGCTCCTACGAGCAGTACTTC.

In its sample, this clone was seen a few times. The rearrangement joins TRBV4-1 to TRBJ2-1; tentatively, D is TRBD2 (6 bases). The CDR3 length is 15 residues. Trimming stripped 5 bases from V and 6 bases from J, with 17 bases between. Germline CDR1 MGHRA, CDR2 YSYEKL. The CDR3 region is CASSFRGGGPNEQFF. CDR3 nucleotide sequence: TGCGCCAGCAGCTTTCGTGGGGGAGGTCCCAATGAGCAGTTCTTC.

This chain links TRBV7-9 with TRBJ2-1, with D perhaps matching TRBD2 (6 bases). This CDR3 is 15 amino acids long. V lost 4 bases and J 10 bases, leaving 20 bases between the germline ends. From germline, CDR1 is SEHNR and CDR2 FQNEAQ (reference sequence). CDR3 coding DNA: TGTGCCAGCAGCTCGCCGGGACTGGGCCCATCCGAGCAGTTCTTC. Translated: CASSSPGLGPSEQFF.

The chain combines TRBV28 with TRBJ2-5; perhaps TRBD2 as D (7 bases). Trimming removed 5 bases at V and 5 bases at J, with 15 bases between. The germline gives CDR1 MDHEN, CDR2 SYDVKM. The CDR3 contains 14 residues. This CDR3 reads CASSLRGGLETQYF. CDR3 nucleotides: TGTGCCAGCAGTCTAAGGGGGGGGCTGGAGACCCAGTACTTC.

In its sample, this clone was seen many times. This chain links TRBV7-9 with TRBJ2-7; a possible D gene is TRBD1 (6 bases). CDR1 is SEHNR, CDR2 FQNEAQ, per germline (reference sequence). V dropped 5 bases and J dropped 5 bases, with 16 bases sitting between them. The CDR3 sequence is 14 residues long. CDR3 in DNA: TGTGCCAGCAGCCCCGGGACACCTACAGACGAGCAGTACTTC. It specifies CASSPGTPTDEQYF.

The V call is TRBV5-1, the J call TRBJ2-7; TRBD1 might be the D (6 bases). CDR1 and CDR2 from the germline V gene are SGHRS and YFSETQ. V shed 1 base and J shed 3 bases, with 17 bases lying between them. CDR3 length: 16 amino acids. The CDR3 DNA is TGCGCCAGCAGCTTGTCGACAGGAACCACCGTCTACGAGCAGTACTTC. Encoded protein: CASSLSTGTTVYEQYF.

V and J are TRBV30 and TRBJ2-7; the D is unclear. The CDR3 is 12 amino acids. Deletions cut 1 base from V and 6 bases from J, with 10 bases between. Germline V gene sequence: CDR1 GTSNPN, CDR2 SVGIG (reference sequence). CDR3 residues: CAWSDSGVEQYF. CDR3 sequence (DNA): TGTGCCTGGAGTGATAGTGGAGTCGAGCAGTACTTC.

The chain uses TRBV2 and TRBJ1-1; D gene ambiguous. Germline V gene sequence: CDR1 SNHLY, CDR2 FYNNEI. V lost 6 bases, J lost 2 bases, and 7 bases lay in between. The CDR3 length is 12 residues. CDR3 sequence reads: CASSMYNTEAFF. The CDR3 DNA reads TGTGCCAGCAGCATGTATAACACTGAAGCTTTCTTT.

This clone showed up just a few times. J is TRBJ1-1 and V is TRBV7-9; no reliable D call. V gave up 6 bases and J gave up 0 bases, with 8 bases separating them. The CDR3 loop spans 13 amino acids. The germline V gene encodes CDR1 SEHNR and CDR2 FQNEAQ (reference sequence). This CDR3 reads CASRLSLNTEAFF. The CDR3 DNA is TGTGCCAGCAGACTATCCTTGAACACTGAAGCTTTCTTT. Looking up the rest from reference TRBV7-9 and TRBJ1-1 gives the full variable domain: DTGVSQNPRHKITKRGQNVTFRCDPISEHNRLYWYRQTLGQGPEFLTYFQNEAQLEKSRLLSDRFSAERPKGSFSTLEIQRTEQGDSAMYLCASRLSLNTEAFFGQGTRLTVV.

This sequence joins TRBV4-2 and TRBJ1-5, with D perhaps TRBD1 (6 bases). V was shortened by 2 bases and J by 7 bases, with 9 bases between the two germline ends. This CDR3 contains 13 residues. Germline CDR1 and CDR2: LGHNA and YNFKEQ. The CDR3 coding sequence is TGTGCCAGCAGCCAATCAGGGGACCAGCCCCAGCATTTT. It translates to CASSQSGDQPQHF.